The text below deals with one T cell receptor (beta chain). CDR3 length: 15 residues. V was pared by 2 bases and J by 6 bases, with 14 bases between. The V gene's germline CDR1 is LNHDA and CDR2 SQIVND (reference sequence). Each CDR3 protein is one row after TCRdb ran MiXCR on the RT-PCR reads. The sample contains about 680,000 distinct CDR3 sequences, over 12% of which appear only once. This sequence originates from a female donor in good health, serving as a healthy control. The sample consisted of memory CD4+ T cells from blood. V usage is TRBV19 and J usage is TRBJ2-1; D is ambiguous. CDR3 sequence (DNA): TGTGCCAGTAGTATAAGCCGACAAGCCGTCAATGAGCAGTTCTTC. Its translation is CASSISRQAVNEQFF.